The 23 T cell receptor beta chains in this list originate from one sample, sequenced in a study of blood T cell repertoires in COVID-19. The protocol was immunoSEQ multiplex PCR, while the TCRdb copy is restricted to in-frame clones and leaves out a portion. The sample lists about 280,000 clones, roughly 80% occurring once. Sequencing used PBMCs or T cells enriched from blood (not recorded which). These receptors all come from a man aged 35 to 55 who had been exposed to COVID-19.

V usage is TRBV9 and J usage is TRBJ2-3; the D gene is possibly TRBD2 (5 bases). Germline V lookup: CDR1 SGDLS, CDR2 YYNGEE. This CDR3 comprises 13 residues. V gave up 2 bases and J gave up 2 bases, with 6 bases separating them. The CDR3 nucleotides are TGTGCCAGCAGCGTGGAGGTCACAGATACGCAGTATTTT. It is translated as CASSVEVTDTQYF.

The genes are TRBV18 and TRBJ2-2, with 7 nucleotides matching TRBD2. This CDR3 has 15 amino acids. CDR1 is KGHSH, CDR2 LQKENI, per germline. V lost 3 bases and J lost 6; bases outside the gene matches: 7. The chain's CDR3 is CASSPSGTLAGELFF. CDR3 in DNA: TGTGCCAGCTCACCGAGCGGGACGCTCGCCGGGGAGCTGTTTTTT.

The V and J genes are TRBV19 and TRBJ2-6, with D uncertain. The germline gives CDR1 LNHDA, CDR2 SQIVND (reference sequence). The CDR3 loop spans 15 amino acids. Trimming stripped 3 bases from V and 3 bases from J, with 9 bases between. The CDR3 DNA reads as TGTGCCAGTAGTATTCTTGCGAGTGGGGCCAACGTCCTGACTTTC. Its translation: CASSILASGANVLTF. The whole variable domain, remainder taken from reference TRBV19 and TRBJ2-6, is DGGITQSPKYLFRKEGQNVTLSCEQNLNHDAMYWYRQDPGQGLRLIYYSQIVNDFQKGDIAEGYSVSREKKESFPLTVTSAQKNPTAFYLCASSILASGANVLTFGAGSRLTVL.

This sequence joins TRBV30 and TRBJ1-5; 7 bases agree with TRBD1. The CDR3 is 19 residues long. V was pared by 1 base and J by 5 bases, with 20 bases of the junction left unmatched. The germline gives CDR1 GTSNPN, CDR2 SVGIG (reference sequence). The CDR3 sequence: CAWSGGFRTDRARDQPQHF. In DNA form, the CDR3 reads TGTGCCTGGAGTGGTGGGTTTCGGACCGACAGGGCAAGGGATCAGCCCCAGCATTTT.

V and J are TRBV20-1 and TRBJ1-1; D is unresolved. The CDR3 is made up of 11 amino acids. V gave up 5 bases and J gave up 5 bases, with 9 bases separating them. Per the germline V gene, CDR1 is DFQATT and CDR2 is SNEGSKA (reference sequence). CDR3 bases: TGCAGTGCTCCTTTCCGGACTGAAGCTTTCTTT. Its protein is CSAPFRTEAFF.

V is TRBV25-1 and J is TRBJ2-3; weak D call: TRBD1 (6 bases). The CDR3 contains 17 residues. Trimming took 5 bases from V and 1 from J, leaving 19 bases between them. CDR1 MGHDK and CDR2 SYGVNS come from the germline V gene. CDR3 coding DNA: TGTGCCAGCAGTACAGGACAGAACGGCCACCGCACAGATACGCAGTATTTT. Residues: CASSTGQNGHRTDTQYF.

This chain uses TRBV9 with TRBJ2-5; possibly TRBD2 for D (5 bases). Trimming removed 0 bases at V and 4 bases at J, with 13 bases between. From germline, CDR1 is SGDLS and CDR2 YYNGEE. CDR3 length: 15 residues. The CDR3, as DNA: TGTGCCAGCAGCGTAGATGAGGGATCCGGAGAGACCCAGTACTTC. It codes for CASSVDEGSGETQYF.

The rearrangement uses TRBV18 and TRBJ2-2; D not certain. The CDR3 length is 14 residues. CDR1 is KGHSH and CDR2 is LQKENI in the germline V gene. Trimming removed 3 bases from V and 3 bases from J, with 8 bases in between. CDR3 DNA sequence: TGTGCCAGCTCACCCTCAGACTACACCGGGGAGCTGTTTTTT. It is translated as CASSPSDYTGELFF.

The CDR3 region is CASSLYQETQYF. The CDR3 region has the DNA TGTGCCAGCAGTCTGTACCAAGAGACCCAGTACTTC. The chain links TRBV2 to TRBJ2-5, with unresolved D. V lost 5 bases to trimming and J lost 0 bases, with 4 bases between them. Per germline, CDR1 SNHLY and CDR2 FYNNEI. CDR3 size: 12 residues.

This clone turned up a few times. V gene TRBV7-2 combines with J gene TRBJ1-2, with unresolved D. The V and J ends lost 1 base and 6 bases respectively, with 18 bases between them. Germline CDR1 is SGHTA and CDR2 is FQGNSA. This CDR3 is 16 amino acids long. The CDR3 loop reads CASSLGDAIRENGYTF. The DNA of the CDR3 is TGTGCCAGCAGCTTAGGTGATGCGATCCGGGAGAATGGCTACACCTTC. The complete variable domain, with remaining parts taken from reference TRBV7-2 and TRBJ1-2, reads GAGVSQSPSNKVTEKGKDVELRCDPISGHTALYWYRQSLGQGLEFLIYFQGNSAPDKSGLPSDRFSAERTGGSVSTLTIQRTQQEDSAVYLCASSLGDAIRENGYTFGSGTRLTVV.

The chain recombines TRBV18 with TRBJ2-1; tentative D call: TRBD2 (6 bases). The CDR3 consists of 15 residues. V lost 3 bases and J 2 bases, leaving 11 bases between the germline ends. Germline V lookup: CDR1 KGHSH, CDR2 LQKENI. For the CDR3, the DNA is TGTGCCAGCTCACCCCCAGGACTACCCTACAATGAGCAGTTCTTC. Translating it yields CASSPPGLPYNEQFF.

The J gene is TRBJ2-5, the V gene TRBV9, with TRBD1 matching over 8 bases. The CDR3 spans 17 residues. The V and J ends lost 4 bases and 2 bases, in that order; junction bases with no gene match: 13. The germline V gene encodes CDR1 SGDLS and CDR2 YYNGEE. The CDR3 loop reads CASSPHTGTGKQETQYF. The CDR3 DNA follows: TGTGCCAGCAGCCCGCATACCGGGACAGGAAAACAAGAGACCCAGTACTTC.

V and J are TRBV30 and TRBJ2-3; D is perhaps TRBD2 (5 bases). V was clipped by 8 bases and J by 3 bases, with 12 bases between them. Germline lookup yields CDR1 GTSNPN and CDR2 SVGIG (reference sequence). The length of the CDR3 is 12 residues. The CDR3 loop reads CAVGRGTDTQYF. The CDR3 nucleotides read TGTGCCGTAGGGAGAGGAACAGATACGCAGTATTTT.

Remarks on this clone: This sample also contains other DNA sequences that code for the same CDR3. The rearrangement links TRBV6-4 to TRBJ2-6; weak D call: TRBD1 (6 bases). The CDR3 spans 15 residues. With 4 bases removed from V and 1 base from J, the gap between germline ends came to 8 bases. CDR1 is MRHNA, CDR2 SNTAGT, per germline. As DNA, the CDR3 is TGTGCCAGCAGTGGAACAGGGTCTGGGGCCAACGTCCTGACTTTC. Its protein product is CASSGTGSGANVLTF.

The CDR3 sequence is CASKNSGTWTGELFF. The CDR3 bases are TGTGCCAGTAAGAATTCCGGGACATGGACCGGGGAGCTGTTTTTT. This chain uses TRBV19 with TRBJ2-2, with D possibly TRBD1 on 6 matching bases. The V end was cut by 7 bases, the J end by 5 bases, with 17 bases between. Germline CDR1 LNHDA, CDR2 SQIVND (reference sequence). CDR3 length: 15 residues.

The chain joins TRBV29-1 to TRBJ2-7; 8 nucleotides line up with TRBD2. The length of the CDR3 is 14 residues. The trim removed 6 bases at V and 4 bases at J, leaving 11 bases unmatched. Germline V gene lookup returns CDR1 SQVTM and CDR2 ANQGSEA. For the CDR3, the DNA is TGCAGCGTACGGGACCGACGGGAGGGGTACGAGCAGTACTTC. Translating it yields CSVRDRREGYEQYF.

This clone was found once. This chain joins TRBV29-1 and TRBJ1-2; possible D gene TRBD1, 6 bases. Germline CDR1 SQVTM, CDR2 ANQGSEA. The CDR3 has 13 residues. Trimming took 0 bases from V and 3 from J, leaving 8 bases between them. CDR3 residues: CSVEDQGYYGYTF. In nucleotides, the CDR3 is TGCAGCGTTGAAGATCAGGGGTACTATGGCTACACCTTC.

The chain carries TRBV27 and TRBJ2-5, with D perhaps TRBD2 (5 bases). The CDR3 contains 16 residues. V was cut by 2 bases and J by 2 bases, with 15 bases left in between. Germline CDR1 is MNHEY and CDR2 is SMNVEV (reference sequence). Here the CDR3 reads CASSLRGYERQETQYF. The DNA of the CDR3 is TGTGCCAGCAGTTTAAGAGGGTATGAAAGGCAAGAGACCCAGTACTTC.

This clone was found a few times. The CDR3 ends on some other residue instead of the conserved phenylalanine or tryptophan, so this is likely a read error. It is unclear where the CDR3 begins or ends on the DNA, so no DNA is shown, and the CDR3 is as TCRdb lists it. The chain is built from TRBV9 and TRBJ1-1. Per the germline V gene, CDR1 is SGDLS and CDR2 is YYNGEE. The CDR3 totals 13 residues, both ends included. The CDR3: CASSVAHWRLAEV.

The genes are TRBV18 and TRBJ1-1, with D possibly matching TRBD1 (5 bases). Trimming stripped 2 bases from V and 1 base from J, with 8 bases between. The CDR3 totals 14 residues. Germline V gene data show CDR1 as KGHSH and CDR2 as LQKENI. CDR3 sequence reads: CASSPMTENTEAFF. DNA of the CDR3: TGTGCCAGCTCACCAATGACAGAGAACACTGAAGCTTTCTTT.

CDR3 DNA sequence: TGTGCCAGCTCACTCAGGGGGGACTATGGCTACACCTTC. Amino acid sequence: CASSLRGDYGYTF. The rearrangement uses TRBV18 and TRBJ1-2, with 7 bases fitting TRBD1. Germline CDR1 and CDR2: KGHSH and LQKENI. After removal of 4 bases from V and 3 bases from J, the junction contained 2 bases not matched to a gene. The CDR3 runs 13 residues.

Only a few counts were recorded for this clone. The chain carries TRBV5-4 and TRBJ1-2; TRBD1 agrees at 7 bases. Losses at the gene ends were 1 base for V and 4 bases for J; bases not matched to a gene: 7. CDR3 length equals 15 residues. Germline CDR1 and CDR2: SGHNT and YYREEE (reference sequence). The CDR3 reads CASSLPPTGTYGYTF. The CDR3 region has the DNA TGTGCCAGCAGCTTGCCCCCGACAGGGACCTATGGCTACACCTTC.

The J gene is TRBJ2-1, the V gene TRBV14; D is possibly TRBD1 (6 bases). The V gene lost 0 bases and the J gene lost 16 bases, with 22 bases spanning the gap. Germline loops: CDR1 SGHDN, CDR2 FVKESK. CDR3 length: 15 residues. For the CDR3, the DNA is TGTGCCAGCAGCCAAGATGTGGGGGCCCGGGCCAAGGCCTTCTTC. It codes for CASSQDVGARAKAFF.